Following are 26 T cell receptor beta chains from one sample sequenced in a study of blood T cell repertoires in COVID-19. Sequenced by immunoSEQ multiplex PCR; TCRdb stores in-frame clones only, minus some. The table has some 110,000 clones, approximately 78% seen once. The sequencing input was peripheral blood. Source of these receptors: a man between 70 and 80 years old with acute or convalescent COVID-19.

The chain uses TRBV10-2 and TRBJ1-2; 7 bases align to TRBD1. Per germline, CDR1 WSHSY and CDR2 SAAADI. After removal of 6 bases from V and 6 bases from J, the junction contained 1 base not matched to a gene. The CDR3 loop spans 11 amino acids. The CDR3: CASSTGDGYTF. CDR3 DNA: TGCGCCAGCAGCACAGGGGATGGCTACACCTTC.

The table lists this clone with a count of one. This chain connects TRBV28 to TRBJ1-2, with TRBD1 identical over 8 bases. Germline-derived CDR1 and CDR2 are MDHEN and SYDVKM. The CDR3 runs to 17 residues. After removal of 3 bases from V and 6 bases from J, the junction contained 15 bases not matched to a gene. CDR3 protein: CASSLGAGGRRLDGYTF. CDR3 bases: TGTGCCAGCAGTTTGGGGGCAGGGGGCCGTAGGCTGGATGGCTACACCTTC.

The chain joins TRBV6-5 to TRBJ1-4, with D possibly matching TRBD1 (6 bases). This CDR3 is 14 amino acids long. The germline V and J ends were trimmed by 3 bases and 4 bases, with 9 bases remaining between them. The germline CDR1 and CDR2 sequences are MNHEY and SVGAGI. CDR3: CASSYGQFNEKLFF. For the CDR3, the DNA is TGTGCCAGCAGTTATGGACAGTTTAATGAAAAACTGTTTTTT.

The chain uses TRBV9 and TRBJ1-1; D not resolved. V lost 0 bases to trimming and J lost 1 base, with 10 bases between them. Per germline, CDR1 SGDLS and CDR2 YYNGEE. The CDR3 spans 15 residues. CDR3 residues: CASSVGPGSNTEAFF. The CDR3 nucleotides are TGTGCCAGCAGCGTAGGTCCGGGGTCGAACACTGAAGCTTTCTTT.

The V and J genes are TRBV5-4 and TRBJ1-2, with D possibly TRBD1 on 6 matching bases. Germline V CDR1 and CDR2: SGHNT, YYREEE (reference sequence). This CDR3 contains 13 residues. The V end lost 4 bases, the J end lost 4 bases, and 11 bases lay between the germline ends. The CDR3 DNA follows: TGTGCCAGCAGCCGTCAGGACAGCTATGGCTACACCTTC. It is translated as CASSRQDSYGYTF.

This clone has only one observation. The chain carries TRBV10-3 and TRBJ2-2; TRBD2 agrees at 16 bases. CDR1 ENHRY and CDR2 SYGVKD come from the germline V gene. V shed 6 bases, J shed 5 bases, and the junction held 3 bases outside the gene matches. The CDR3 covers 16 residues. DNA of the CDR3: TGTGCCATCAGACCGGGACTAGCGGGGGGGACCGGGGAGCTGTTTTTT. Amino acid sequence: CAIRPGLAGGTGELFF.

In this sample, this clone turned up once. The chain couples TRBV3-1 (or the pseudogene TRBV3-2) to TRBJ1-4, with a possible D match to TRBD1 (5 bases). Trimming removed 1 base at V and 4 bases at J, with 10 bases between. The germline CDR1 and CDR2 sequences are LGHDT and YNNKEL (reference sequence). The CDR3 has 15 amino acids. The CDR3 region has the DNA TGTGCCAGCAGCCAAGGGTTGCAGGGTAATGAAAAACTGTTTTTT. Translated: CASSQGLQGNEKLFF.

The CDR3 nucleotides are TGTGCCAGCAGCTTTGCGCTATATAATTCACCCCTCCACTTT. This codes for CASSFALYNSPLHF. The V and J genes are TRBV5-5 and TRBJ1-6; D unresolved. The V and J ends lost 2 bases and 4 bases respectively, with 7 bases between them. The CDR3 runs to 14 residues. CDR1 and CDR2 from the germline V gene are SGHKS and YYEKEE (reference sequence).

This clone was seen more than once but under ten times. The chain recombines TRBV3-1 (or the pseudogene TRBV3-2) with TRBJ1-2; TRBD1 matches 7 bases. The germline V gene has CDR1 LGHDT and CDR2 YNNKEL (reference sequence). This CDR3 has 13 residues. Trimming cost V 3 bases and J 3 bases; bases outside gene matches: 1. The CDR3 region has the DNA TGTGCCAGCAGCCAGGGACAGTACTATGGCTACACCTTC. Translation gives CASSQGQYYGYTF.

The chain has TRBV19 and TRBJ2-5; TRBD2 aligns across 9 bases. The CDR3 consists of 15 residues. Unmatched junction bases numbered 5, after V lost 3 bases and J lost 3 bases. Germline CDR1 is LNHDA and CDR2 is SQIVND (reference sequence). DNA for the CDR3: TGTGCCAGTAGTATTGGTAGCGGGAGAGAAGAGACCCAGTACTTC. Translated: CASSIGSGREETQYF.

The chain joins TRBV5-4 to TRBJ2-1, with TRBD2 identical over 8 bases. Per the germline V gene, CDR1 is SGHNT and CDR2 is YYREEE (reference sequence). The CDR3 spans 12 residues. V shed 7 bases and J 7 bases; nucleotides not matched to a gene: 4. CDR3 bases: TGTGCCAGCGGAGCGGGAGAGAATGAGCAGTTCTTC. Its protein is CASGAGENEQFF.

This clone was picked up a small number of times. CDR3 loop: CASSLPVPGKDEQFF. The DNA of the CDR3 is TGTGCCAGCAGTTTACCGGTGCCAGGGAAAGATGAGCAGTTCTTC. J is TRBJ2-1 and V is TRBV27, with a possible D match to TRBD1 (5 bases). The germline V and J ends were trimmed by 2 bases and 8 bases, with 16 bases remaining between them. CDR1 MNHEY and CDR2 SMNVEV come from the germline V gene (reference sequence). The CDR3 runs to 15 residues.

This clone was picked up one time. The chain joins TRBV10-3 to TRBJ2-7; weak D call: TRBD1 (5 bases). CDR3 length: 11 amino acids. Germline V CDR1 and CDR2: ENHRY, SYGVKD. Trimming shortened V by 7 bases and J by 5 bases, and 9 bases separated the two germline ends. The CDR3 nucleotides are TGTGCCATCAAAGGGGTCGACGAGCAGTACTTC. This encodes CAIKGVDEQYF.

The J gene is TRBJ2-1, the V gene TRBV4-2; D not certain. The CDR3 covers 14 residues. Trimming took 1 base from V and 5 from J, leaving 9 bases between them. Germline lookup yields CDR1 LGHNA and CDR2 YNFKEQ. The CDR3 region is CASSQGANHNEQFF. The CDR3, as DNA: TGTGCCAGCAGCCAAGGGGCAAATCACAATGAGCAGTTCTTC.

The chain recombines TRBV7-8 with TRBJ2-7; the match to TRBD1 covers 12 bases. The CDR3 covers 16 residues. J gave up 6 bases and V 0 bases, and 6 bases lay outside the gene matches. Germline assignment: CDR1 SGHVS and CDR2 FQNEAQ. In DNA, the CDR3 is TGTGCCAGCAGCTTAGCGCATGGGACAGGGGGCGCCGAGCAGTACTTC. Its protein is CASSLAHGTGGAEQYF.

In regard to this clone: One end of the junction fails to match germline, which may point to a read error. The chain's CDR3 is CASREAPTEAFF. The CDR3 DNA is TGTGCCAGCCGTGAGGCTCCCACTGAAGCTTTCTTT. The V gene is TRBV2, the J gene TRBJ1-1, with D hard to call. The germline gives CDR1 SNHLY, CDR2 FYNNEI. The length of the CDR3 is 12 residues. Full variable domain (rest looked up from reference TRBV2 and TRBJ1-1): EPEVTQTPSHQVTQMGQEVILRCVPISNHLYFYWYRQILGQKVEFLVSFYNNEISEKSEIFDDQFSVERPDGSNFTLKIRSTKLEDSAMYFCASREAPTEAFFGQGTRLTVV.

The chain joins TRBV5-1 to TRBJ2-1, with TRBD2 as a possible D gene (6 bases). There are 16 residues in the CDR3. Trimming pared 2 bases from V and 6 bases from J, leaving 18 bases between. Germline V gene lookup returns CDR1 SGHRS and CDR2 YFSETQ. CDR3 DNA sequence: TGCGCCAGCAGCTTAAGAGAGCGTGCGGGGCGCAATGAGCAGTTCTTC. As protein: CASSLRERAGRNEQFF.

The genes are TRBV7-3 and TRBJ2-6, with 10 bases aligning to TRBD1. CDR1 is SGHTA, CDR2 FQGTGA, per germline. The CDR3 has 17 amino acids. The J segment lost 0 bases and the V segment lost 5 bases, leaving 4 bases of the junction unmatched. CDR3: CASSKTGGASGANVLTF. CDR3 bases: TGTGCCAGCAGCAAGACAGGGGGCGCCTCTGGGGCCAACGTCCTGACTTTC.

The CDR3 reads CASSRQGASGANVLTF. The CDR3 DNA is TGTGCCAGCAGTAGACAGGGGGCGAGTGGGGCCAACGTCCTGACTTTC. The chain has TRBV6-2 or TRBV6-3 and TRBJ2-6, with 10 positions matching TRBD1. The CDR3 loop spans 16 amino acids. Germline-derived CDR1 and CDR2 are MNHEY and SVGEGT. The trim removed 5 bases at V and 3 bases at J, leaving 4 bases unmatched.

This chain links TRBV25-1 with TRBJ1-5; the match to TRBD1 covers 12 bases. This CDR3 spans 15 amino acids. Germline CDR1 MGHDK, CDR2 SYGVNS. V shed 4 bases, J shed 5 bases, and the junction held 3 bases outside the gene matches. The CDR3 loop is CASSGGQGAYQPQHF. CDR3 DNA sequence: TGTGCCAGCAGTGGGGGACAGGGGGCCTATCAGCCCCAGCATTTT.

The rearrangement joins TRBV10-3 to TRBJ1-2; TRBD1 might be the D (6 bases). Germline V CDR1 and CDR2: ENHRY, SYGVKD. The CDR3 is made up of 12 amino acids. V was cut by 6 bases and J by 8 bases, with 13 bases left in between. The CDR3, as DNA: TGTGCCATCAGGACAGGTTCAGGCGGCTACACCTTC. Residues: CAIRTGSGGYTF.

V is TRBV21-1 and J is TRBJ2-3; the listed D gene, TRBD1, was not tested against the DNA. TRBV21-1 is reported as a pseudogene. The length of the CDR3 is 19 residues. The CDR3 protein is CASSKEVVRQVEKGDTQYF. The CDR3 DNA follows: TGTGCCAGCAGCAAAGAAGTCGTCCGCCAGGTCGAGAAAGGAGATACGCAGTATTTT.

This rearrangement joins TRBV4-1 to TRBJ1-3; 12 nucleotides line up with TRBD1. V gave up 4 bases and J gave up 4 bases; unmatched junction bases: 11. This CDR3 region has 18 residues. Per germline, CDR1 MGHRA and CDR2 YSYEKL. The CDR3 sequence is CASSRETGTGGLGNTIYF. In DNA form, the CDR3 reads TGCGCCAGCAGCCGAGAAACCGGGACAGGGGGCCTCGGAAACACCATATATTTT.

The rearrangement uses TRBV24-1 and TRBJ1-5; possible D gene TRBD1, 6 bases. Germline V gene data show CDR1 as KGHDR and CDR2 as SFDVKD. This CDR3 has 19 residues. V lost 9 bases to trimming and J lost 0 bases, with 26 bases between them. The CDR3 region has the DNA TGTGCCACCCCCAGAGAGGGGGAACAACTTCGTAATAGCAATCAGCCCCAGCATTTT. Protein sequence: CATPREGEQLRNSNQPQHF.

The V gene is TRBV5-1, the J gene TRBJ2-2, with a possible D match to TRBD1 (5 bases). The germline gives CDR1 SGHRS, CDR2 YFSETQ. V lost 0 bases and J 1 base, leaving 10 bases between the germline ends. The CDR3 contains 16 residues. CDR3 amino acids: CASSLGPTGNTGELFF. In DNA, the CDR3 is TGCGCCAGCAGCTTGGGCCCCACAGGGAACACCGGGGAGCTGTTTTTT.

The rearrangement uses TRBV28 and TRBJ2-3, with 8 bases identical to TRBD2. CDR3 length: 15 residues. Losses at the gene ends were 2 bases for V and 1 base for J; bases not matched to a gene: 2. Germline values: CDR1 MDHEN, CDR2 SYDVKM. CDR3 sequence (DNA): TGTGCCAGCAGTTTACGGCGGGGGGGCACAGATACGCAGTATTTT. As protein: CASSLRRGGTDTQYF.